A selection of T cell receptor beta chains follows, all from one sample in a study of glioma-infiltrating T cells. TCRdb re-analysed the multiplex PCR reads in MiXCR, keeping a single row per CDR3 protein. The sample consists of about 130,000 distinct CDR3 sequences, about 23% of them appearing once. Input material: glioma tissue, nonneoplastic brain tissue, or PBMCs (not recorded which). All receptors come from a human donor with low-grade glioma or glioblastoma, undergoing nonglioma brain surgery, or in good health (not recorded which). The conserved cysteine and the conserved F or W are not part of the CDR3 here.

TRBJ2-3 TRBV11-2 ASSPGGYPDTQY
TRBJ2-5 TRBV20-1 SARDTGTGGETQY
TRBJ1-1 TRBV4-2 ASSQVSRNLPEAF
TRBJ2-3 TRBV28 ASRSQGADTQY
TRBJ2-3 TRBV7-3 ASSLLAVGDTQY
TRBJ2-1 TRBV4-1 ASSQDGNSYNEQF
TRBJ1-1 TRBV25-1 ASSESPENTEAY
TRBJ2-7 TRBV19 ASSTILPKGGEQY
TRBJ2-7 TRBV4-1 ASSQANALYERY
TRBJ1-2 TRBV12-5 ASSGQHYGYT
TRBJ2-7 TRBV7-9 ASSPLAEEGEQY
TRBJ2-7 TRBV11-2 ASSLDRGNYEQY
TRBJ2-1 TRBV7-9 ASRTSGTYEQF
TRBJ2-4 TRBV12-3/TRBV12-4 ASSLSSLAKNIQY
TRBJ1-3 TRBV18 ASSPVGLKSSGNTIY
TRBJ2-1 TRBV7-2 ASSPLTRGSYSEQF
TRBJ2-3 TRBV27 ASSLSLTVTDTQY
TRBJ2-5 TRBV27 ASSPQKKETQY
TRBJ1-2 TRBV4-3 ASSQDWQGRGYT
TRBJ2-7 TRBV28 ASKLGGTQYEQY
TRBJ1-1 TRBV27 ASSTPENTEAF
TRBJ2-7 TRBV10-3 ATTSDILSYEQY
TRBJ2-7 TRBV5-1 ASRVQDFNSYEQY
TRBJ2-1 TRBV7-2 ASSLLKGVSYNEQF
TRBJ2-7 TRBV20-1 SATQTISYEQY
TRBJ2-7 TRBV29-1 SVAGGYEQY
TRBJ2-7 TRBV6-6 ASSYSLAGDYEQY
TRBJ1-1 TRBV12-3/TRBV12-4 ASRTLNTEAF
TRBJ2-2 TRBV19 ASSIGGRGPGELF
TRBJ2-3 TRBV2 ASRATSGVTDTQY
TRBJ2-1 TRBV6-6 ASSYPFGGTNNEQF
TRBJ2-3 TRBV15 ATSRGQGATDTQY
TRBJ2-1 TRBV20-1 SASSGLVYEQF
TRBJ2-3 TRBV6-1 ASRGTPENTDTQY
TRBJ1-2 TRBV28 ASSPGQGTGGYT
TRBJ2-3 TRBV9 ASSVSGTDTQY
TRBJ1-2 TRBV7-2 ASTAGGGYT
TRBJ2-7 TRBV7-6 ASSFETSYEQY
TRBJ2-1 TRBV7-9 ASSNLAGVSNEQF
TRBJ1-1 TRBV12-3/TRBV12-4 ASSLSGRTEAF
TRBJ2-7 TRBV4-3 ASSQDRVGLHYEQY
TRBJ2-7 TRBV6-1 ASRDIQVPEQY
TRBJ2-1 TRBV6-1 ASSSWTGGLDNEQF